This T cell receptor (beta chain) stems from a study of human T cells and chemical hapten exposure. As for this clonotype: A much larger clone sits a single nucleotide away, making a read error possible.

Trimming removed 3 bases from V and 4 bases from J; junction bases left unmatched: 6. This CDR3 has 15 amino acids. CDR1 is SNHLY and CDR2 is FYNNEI in the germline V gene. From the RACE reads, TCRdb called clonotypes with MiXCR, one entry per CDR3 protein. The sample shows around 71,000 distinct CDR3 sequences, around 9.8% of them seen only once. The time point was: patch test 1, 2 weeks after DPC sensitization. Regarding treatment: therapeutic diphenylcyclopropenone sensitization with weekly scalp DPC. The origin of this receptor is a woman in her thirties or forties with alopecia areata. Some clones in this sample may be carry-over from other donors' samples. The chain uses TRBV2 and TRBJ2-1; 7 bases agree with TRBD2. The sample in question was whole blood, obtained in connection with sensitization to the hapten diphenylcyclopropenone (DPC). CDR3: CASSDSRGGYNEQFF. The CDR3 coding sequence is TGTGCCAGCAGTGATAGTCGCGGGGGTTACAATGAGCAGTTCTTC.